Listed below are T cell receptor beta chains from one sample, sequenced in a study of T-cell memory formation after mild COVID-19. In TCRdb, the 5' RACE reads were re-called with MiXCR into one record per CDR3 protein. The data contain under 200,000 distinct CDR3 sequences, around a tenth of them singletons. Material: PBMCs or a T cell subset sorted from them (not recorded which). The origin of the receptors is a man aged 18 to 35 who had mild COVID-19 (a few samples of this study predate the infection). Cell type and time point are not known. Both conserved end residues are part of each CDR3. The order of the fields is D gene, J gene, clone size, V gene, CDR3 DNA, CDR3 protein. D genes are given only for firm matches. Clone size, where shown, is once, few, many, or a class for clones that have expanded.

d_gene: TRBD1; j_gene: TRBJ2-4; abundance: .; v_gene: TRBV11-2; CDR3nt: TGTGCCAGCAGCCGTTTGGGACAGTGGGTCAAAAACATTCAGTACTTC; CDR3aa: CASSRLGQWVKNIQYF
d_gene: TRBD1; j_gene: TRBJ1-4; abundance: .; v_gene: TRBV5-1; CDR3nt: TGCGCCAGCAGCCCTGGACAGGATGAAAAACTGTTTTTT; CDR3aa: CASSPGQDEKLFF
d_gene: .; j_gene: TRBJ2-4; abundance: .; v_gene: TRBV30; CDR3nt: TGTGCCTGGAGTGTACAGGGCATTCAGTACTTC; CDR3aa: CAWSVQGIQYF
d_gene: TRBD1; j_gene: TRBJ2-4; abundance: few; v_gene: TRBV4-2; CDR3nt: TGTGCCAGCAGCCGGCGGGACAGGGGATATGAAAACATTCAGTACTTC; CDR3aa: CASSRRDRGYENIQYF
d_gene: TRBD2; j_gene: TRBJ2-2; abundance: .; v_gene: TRBV20-1; CDR3nt: TGCAGTGCTCCCCCTATGGAGCGGGGGAACACCGGGGAGCTGTTTTTT; CDR3aa: CSAPPMERGNTGELFF
d_gene: .; j_gene: TRBJ1-2; abundance: .; v_gene: TRBV5-6; CDR3nt: TGTGCCAGCAGCTTATTAGGGCCCGGGGGCTACACCTTC; CDR3aa: CASSLLGPGGYTF
d_gene: .; j_gene: TRBJ1-2; abundance: few; v_gene: TRBV20-1; CDR3nt: TGCAGTGCTAGAGACATTTCTAACTATGGCTACACCTTC; CDR3aa: CSARDISNYGYTF
d_gene: .; j_gene: TRBJ2-1; abundance: .; v_gene: TRBV14; CDR3nt: TGTGCCAGCAGCCTCGGGCCCCGGGCCAGGAATGAGCAGTTCTTC; CDR3aa: CASSLGPRARNEQFF
d_gene: TRBD2; j_gene: TRBJ2-1; abundance: .; v_gene: TRBV6-5; CDR3nt: TGTGCCAGCAGTTACTCGGTGTCATATAGCGGGGACTACGGTGAGCAGTTCTTC; CDR3aa: CASSYSVSYSGDYGEQFF
d_gene: TRBD1; j_gene: TRBJ1-2; abundance: .; v_gene: TRBV11-2; CDR3nt: TGTGCCAGCAGCCGACTAGGGGGCTCGACAGTTCGACGGGGCTACACCTTC; CDR3aa: CASSRLGGSTVRRGYTF
d_gene: .; j_gene: TRBJ2-5; abundance: .; v_gene: TRBV4-2; CDR3nt: TGTGCCAGCAGCCAAGATTTAGGAGTAGAGACCCAGTACTTC; CDR3aa: CASSQDLGVETQYF
d_gene: TRBD1; j_gene: TRBJ2-2; abundance: many; v_gene: TRBV6-6; CDR3nt: TGTGCCAGCAGTCCACCGGGACAGGGGGTGTTTTTT; CDR3aa: CASSPPGQGVFF
d_gene: TRBD2; j_gene: TRBJ2-3; abundance: few; v_gene: TRBV7-9; CDR3nt: TGTGCCAGCAGCCCCGGGGGGGCGATCACAGATACGCAGTATTTT; CDR3aa: CASSPGGAITDTQYF
d_gene: .; j_gene: TRBJ2-2; abundance: .; v_gene: TRBV5-1; CDR3nt: TGCGCCAGCAGCTTGGCCGGATTGCGTGCCGGGGAGCTGTTTTTT; CDR3aa: CASSLAGLRAGELFF
d_gene: TRBD1; j_gene: TRBJ2-5; abundance: .; v_gene: TRBV9; CDR3nt: TGTGCCAGCAGCGGGACGACAGGGGTTAGGGAGACCCAGTACTTC; CDR3aa: CASSGTTGVRETQYF
d_gene: TRBD1; j_gene: TRBJ1-1; abundance: .; v_gene: TRBV27; CDR3nt: TGTGCCAGCAGTTCAATTGACAGGGGGTGGAACACTGAAGCTTTCTTT; CDR3aa: CASSSIDRGWNTEAFF
d_gene: .; j_gene: TRBJ1-2; abundance: .; v_gene: TRBV6-5; CDR3nt: TGTGCCAGCAGTTACGTCAGCCGGGCGACTGAGGGCTACACCTTC; CDR3aa: CASSYVSRATEGYTF
d_gene: .; j_gene: TRBJ2-1; abundance: few; v_gene: TRBV27; CDR3nt: TGTGCCAGCAGTTTTTGGGCCGTCCCTAGCTCCTACAATGAGCAGTTCTTC; CDR3aa: CASSFWAVPSSYNEQFF
d_gene: TRBD1; j_gene: TRBJ1-2; abundance: .; v_gene: TRBV4-1; CDR3nt: TGCGCCAGCAGCCTGGGACAGAGTGGCTACACCTTC; CDR3aa: CASSLGQSGYTF
d_gene: .; j_gene: TRBJ2-3; abundance: many; v_gene: TRBV7-7; CDR3nt: TGTGCCAGCACCGAAGCAGATACGCAGTATTTT; CDR3aa: CASTEADTQYF
d_gene: TRBD2; j_gene: TRBJ2-3; abundance: many; v_gene: TRBV7-3; CDR3nt: TGTGCCAGCAGCTTTGGGGGGGGATTGACAGATACGCAGTATTTT; CDR3aa: CASSFGGGLTDTQYF
d_gene: .; j_gene: TRBJ2-7; abundance: few; v_gene: TRBV5-1; CDR3nt: TGCGCCAGCAGCCCTCCCGCCACCTACGAGCAGTACTTC; CDR3aa: CASSPPATYEQYF
d_gene: TRBD1; j_gene: TRBJ2-1; abundance: .; v_gene: TRBV28; CDR3nt: TGTGCCAGCAGTCCTGGACAGGCATTCTCCTACAATGAGCAGTTCTTC; CDR3aa: CASSPGQAFSYNEQFF
d_gene: .; j_gene: TRBJ1-5; abundance: few; v_gene: TRBV6-2/TRBV6-3; CDR3nt: TGTGCCAGCAGTTACGCGGGTTTTCAGCCCCAGCATTTT; CDR3aa: CASSYAGFQPQHF
d_gene: .; j_gene: TRBJ2-1; abundance: once; v_gene: TRBV5-4; CDR3nt: TGTGCCAGCAGCCTAGACTACTCCAATGAGCAGTTCTTC; CDR3aa: CASSLDYSNEQFF